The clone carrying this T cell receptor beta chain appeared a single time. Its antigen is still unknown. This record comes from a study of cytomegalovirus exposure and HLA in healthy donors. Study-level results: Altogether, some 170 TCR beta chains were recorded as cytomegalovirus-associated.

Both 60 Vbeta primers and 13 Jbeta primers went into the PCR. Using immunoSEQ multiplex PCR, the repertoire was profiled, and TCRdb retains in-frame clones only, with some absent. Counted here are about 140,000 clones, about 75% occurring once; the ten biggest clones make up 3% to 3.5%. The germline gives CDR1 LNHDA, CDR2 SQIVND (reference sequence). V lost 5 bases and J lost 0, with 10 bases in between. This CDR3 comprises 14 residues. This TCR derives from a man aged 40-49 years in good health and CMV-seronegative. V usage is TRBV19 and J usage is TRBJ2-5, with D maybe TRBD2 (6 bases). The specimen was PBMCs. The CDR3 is CASSGGIYQETQYF. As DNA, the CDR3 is TGTGCCAGTAGTGGGGGGATCTACCAAGAGACCCAGTACTTC.